Listed below are T cell receptor beta chains from one sample, sequenced in a study of T cell responses to AZD1222 COVID-19 vaccine. The method was immunoSEQ multiplex PCR; TCRdb's version includes in-frame clones alone and lacks a portion of them. The sample includes 160,000 or so clones, over 85% of them seen just once. The starting material was peripheral blood, obtained on day 0 of AZD1222 vaccination. The receptors here all came from an adult in good health. Each CDR3 is given without its conserved first and last residue. Each record gives: V gene, J gene, CDR3 protein.

TRBV5-8	TRBJ2-1	ASSSASEVSQQF
TRBV9	TRBJ2-1	ASSSRLAGGDEQF
TRBV2	TRBJ1-1	ASKNSGSKNTEAF
TRBV19	TRBJ1-1	ASRIWQASMNTEAF
TRBV5-6	TRBJ2-1	ASSRGTSGSHEQF
TRBV21-1	TRBJ2-7	ASSSRDRHSGRSDEQY
TRBV9	TRBJ1-2	ASSVGRGNNYGYT
TRBV6-1	TRBJ2-5	ASSESLETQY
TRBV6-5	TRBJ1-2	ATLKEGGYYGYT
TRBV18	TRBJ1-6	ASSQQAINSPLH
TRBV11-2	TRBJ2-7	ASSLVGTQRAYEQY
TRBV15	TRBJ2-4	ATSPPRPAGKNIQY
TRBV5-4	TRBJ2-2	ASSLAAGGTGELF
TRBV7-9	TRBJ2-3	ASSLGGTGNTDTQY
TRBV19	TRBJ1-1	ASSISAGSASF
TRBV30	TRBJ1-1	AWSGQPNTEAF
TRBV19	TRBJ1-1	ASSGRDRGPLAF
TRBV5-4	TRBJ2-5	ASSLAGAGAETQY
TRBV5-4	TRBJ2-7	ASSFRDRGHEQY
TRBV6-1	TRBJ1-1	ASSGRGLLSYWTEAF
TRBV19	TRBJ1-1	ASSILPRGSTEAF
TRBV7-2	TRBJ1-1	ASSLRGAQNTEAF
TRBV5-6	TRBJ2-7	ASSWGPAGAGEQY
TRBV6-1	TRBJ2-1	ASSEASLRPPTNNEQF
TRBV10-3	TRBJ2-5	AISVTVQETQY
TRBV10-3	TRBJ1-2	AISGGQGAVSPYGYT
TRBV2	TRBJ1-1	ASSEGGMNTEAF
TRBV19	TRBJ1-5	ASNGDRVAPNQPQH
TRBV12-3/TRBV12-4	TRBJ1-2	ASSHGQGYGYT
TRBV20-1	TRBJ2-1	SASGPAGVTYNEQF
TRBV19	TRBJ1-5	ASSIETGGNQPQH
TRBV7-9	TRBJ2-2	ASSLGVAVGELF